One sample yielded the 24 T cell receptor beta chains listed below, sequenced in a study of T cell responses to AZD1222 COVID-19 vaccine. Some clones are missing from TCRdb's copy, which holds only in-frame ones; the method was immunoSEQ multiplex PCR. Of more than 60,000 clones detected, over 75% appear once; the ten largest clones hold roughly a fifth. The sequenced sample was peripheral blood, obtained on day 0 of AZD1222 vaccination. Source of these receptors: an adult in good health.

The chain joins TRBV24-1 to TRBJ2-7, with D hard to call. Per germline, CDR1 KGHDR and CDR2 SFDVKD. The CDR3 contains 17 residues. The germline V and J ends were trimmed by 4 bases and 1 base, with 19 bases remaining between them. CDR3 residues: CATSEVRSHLGSYEQYF. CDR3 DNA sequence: TGTGCCACCAGTGAGGTGAGGTCCCACCTAGGATCCTACGAGCAGTACTTC.

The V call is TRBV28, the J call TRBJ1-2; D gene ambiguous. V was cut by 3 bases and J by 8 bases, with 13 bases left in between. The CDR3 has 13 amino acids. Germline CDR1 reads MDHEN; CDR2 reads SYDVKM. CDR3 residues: CASSFQGQAGYTF. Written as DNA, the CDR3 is TGTGCCAGCAGTTTCCAAGGCCAGGCGGGCTACACCTTC.

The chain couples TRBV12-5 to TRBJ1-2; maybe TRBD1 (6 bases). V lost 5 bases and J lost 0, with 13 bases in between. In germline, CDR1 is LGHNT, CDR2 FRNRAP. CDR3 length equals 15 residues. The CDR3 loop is CASGTPQGSNYGYTF. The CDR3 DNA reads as TGTGCTAGTGGTACCCCACAGGGATCTAACTATGGCTACACCTTC.

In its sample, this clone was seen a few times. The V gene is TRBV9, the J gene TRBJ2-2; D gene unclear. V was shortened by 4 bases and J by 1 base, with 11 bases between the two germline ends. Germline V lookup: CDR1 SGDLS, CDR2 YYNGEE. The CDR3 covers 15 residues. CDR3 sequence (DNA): TGTGCCAGCAGCCCCCTAAAAGGGAACACCGGGGAGCTGTTTTTT. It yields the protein CASSPLKGNTGELFF.

The CDR3 loop reads CASSLGQGLTGELFF. The DNA of the CDR3 is TGTGCCAGCAGCTTAGGGCAGGGGTTAACCGGGGAGCTGTTTTTT. This sequence joins TRBV11-3 and TRBJ2-2, with a tentative D call TRBD1 (6 bases). The CDR3 sequence is 15 residues long. Germline V lookup: CDR1 SGHNT, CDR2 YENEEA. The ends were cut back, 1 base at V and 5 bases at J, with 11 bases in the middle. The full variable domain, in which reference TRBV11-3 and TRBJ2-2 provide the parts outside the CDR3, is EAGVVQSPRYKIIEKKQPVAFWCNPISGHNTLYWYLQNLGQGPELLIRYENEEAVDDSQLPKDRFSAERLKGVDSTLKIQPAELGDSAVYLCASSLGQGLTGELFFGEGSRLTVL.

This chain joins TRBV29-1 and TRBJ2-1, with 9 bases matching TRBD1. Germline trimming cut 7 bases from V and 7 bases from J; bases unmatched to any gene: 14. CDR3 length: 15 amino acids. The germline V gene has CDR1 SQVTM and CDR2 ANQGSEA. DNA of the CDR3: TGCAGCGCCTCGCGGGGTGGGACAGGGTTGAATGAGCAGTTCTTC. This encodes CSASRGGTGLNEQFF.

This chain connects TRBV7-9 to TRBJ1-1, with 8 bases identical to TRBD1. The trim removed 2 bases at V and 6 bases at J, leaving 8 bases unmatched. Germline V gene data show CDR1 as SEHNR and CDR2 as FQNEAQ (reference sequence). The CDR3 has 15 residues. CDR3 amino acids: CASSLLTGGLPEAFF. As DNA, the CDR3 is TGTGCCAGCAGCTTATTAACAGGGGGACTACCTGAAGCTTTCTTT.

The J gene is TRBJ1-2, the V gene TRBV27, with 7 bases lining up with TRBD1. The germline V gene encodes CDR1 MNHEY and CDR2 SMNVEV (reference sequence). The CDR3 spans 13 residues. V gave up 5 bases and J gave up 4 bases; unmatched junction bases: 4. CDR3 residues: CASSPWTGYGYTF. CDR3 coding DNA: TGTGCCAGCAGTCCTTGGACAGGCTATGGCTACACCTTC.

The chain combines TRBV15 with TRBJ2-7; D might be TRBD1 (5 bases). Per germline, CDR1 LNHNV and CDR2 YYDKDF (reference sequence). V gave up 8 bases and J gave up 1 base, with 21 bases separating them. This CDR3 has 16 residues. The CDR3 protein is CATSAEVGAGSYEQYF. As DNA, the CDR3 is TGTGCCACCTCAGCAGAGGTCGGTGCAGGGTCCTACGAGCAGTACTTC.

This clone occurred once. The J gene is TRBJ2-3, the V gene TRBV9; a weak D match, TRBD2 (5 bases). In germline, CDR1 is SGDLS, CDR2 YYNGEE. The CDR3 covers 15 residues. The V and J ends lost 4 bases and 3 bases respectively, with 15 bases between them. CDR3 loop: CASSPGVSPTDTQYF. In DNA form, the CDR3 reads TGTGCCAGCAGCCCCGGGGTATCGCCGACAGATACGCAGTATTTT.

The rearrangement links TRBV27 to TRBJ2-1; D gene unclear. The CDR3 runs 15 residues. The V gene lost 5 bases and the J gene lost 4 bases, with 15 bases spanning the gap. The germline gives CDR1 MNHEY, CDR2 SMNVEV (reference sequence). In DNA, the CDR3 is TGTGCCAGCAGTCCTTCGGTGGATAGGTACAATGAGCAGTTCTTC. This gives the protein CASSPSVDRYNEQFF.

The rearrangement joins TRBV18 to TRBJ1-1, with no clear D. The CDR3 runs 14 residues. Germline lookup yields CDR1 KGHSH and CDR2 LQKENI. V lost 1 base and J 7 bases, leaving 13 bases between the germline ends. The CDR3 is CASSPLVDPLEAFF. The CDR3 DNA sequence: TGTGCCAGCTCACCACTCGTGGACCCGCTTGAAGCTTTCTTT.

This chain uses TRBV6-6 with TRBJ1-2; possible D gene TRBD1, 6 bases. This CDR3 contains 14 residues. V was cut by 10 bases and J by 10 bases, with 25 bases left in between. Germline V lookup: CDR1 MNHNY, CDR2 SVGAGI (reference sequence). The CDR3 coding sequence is TGTGCCAATCACGCGGGGGGCTCCGCTAGTGACTACACCTTC. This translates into CANHAGGSASDYTF.

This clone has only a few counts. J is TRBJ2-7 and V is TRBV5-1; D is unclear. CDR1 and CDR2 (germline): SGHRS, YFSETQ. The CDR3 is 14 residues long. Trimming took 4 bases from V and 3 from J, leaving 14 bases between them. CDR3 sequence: CASSPSLSGYEQYF. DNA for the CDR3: TGCGCCAGCAGCCCATCATTATCGGGCTACGAGCAGTACTTC.

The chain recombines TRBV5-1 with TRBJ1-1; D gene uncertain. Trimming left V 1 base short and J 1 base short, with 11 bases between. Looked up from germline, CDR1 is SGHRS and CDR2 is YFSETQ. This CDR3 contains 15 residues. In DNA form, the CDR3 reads TGCGCCAGCAGCTTGATGGGTACAAGGAACACTGAAGCTTTCTTT. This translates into CASSLMGTRNTEAFF.

The chain's CDR3 is CASSEAGTGDNSPLHF. The CDR3 nucleotides are TGTGCCAGCAGCGAAGCCGGGACAGGGGATAATTCACCCCTCCACTTT. The chain couples TRBV5-8 to TRBJ1-6; TRBD1 matches at 10 bases. With V trimmed by 4 bases and J by 5 bases, 6 bases remained unmatched. Germline V CDR1 and CDR2: SGHTS, YDEGEE. This CDR3 comprises 16 residues. Full variable domain (rest looked up from reference TRBV5-8 and TRBJ1-6): EAGVTQSPTHLIKTRGQQATLRCSPISGHTSVYWYQQALGLGLQFLLWYDEGEERNRGNFPPRFSGRQFPNYSSELNVNALELEDSALYLCASSEAGTGDNSPLHFGNGTRLTVT.

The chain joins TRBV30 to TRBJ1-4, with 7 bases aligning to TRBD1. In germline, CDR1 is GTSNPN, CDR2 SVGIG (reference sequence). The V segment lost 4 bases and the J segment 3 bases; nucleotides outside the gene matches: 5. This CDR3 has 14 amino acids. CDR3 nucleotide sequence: TGTGCCTGGACCAGGGACAGATCTAATGAAAAACTGTTTTTT. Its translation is CAWTRDRSNEKLFF.

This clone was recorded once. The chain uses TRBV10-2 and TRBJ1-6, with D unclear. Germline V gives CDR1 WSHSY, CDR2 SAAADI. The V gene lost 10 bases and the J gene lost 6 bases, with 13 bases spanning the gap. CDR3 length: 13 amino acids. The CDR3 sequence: CANPARGNSPLHF. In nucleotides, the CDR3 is TGCGCCAACCCGGCACGGGGTAATTCACCCCTCCACTTT.

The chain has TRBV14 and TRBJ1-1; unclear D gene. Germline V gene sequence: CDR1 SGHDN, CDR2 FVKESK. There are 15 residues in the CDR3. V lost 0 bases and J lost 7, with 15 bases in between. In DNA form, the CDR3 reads TGTGCCAGCAGCCAAGATTGGGGAGCTAACCATGAAGCTTTCTTT. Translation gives CASSQDWGANHEAFF.

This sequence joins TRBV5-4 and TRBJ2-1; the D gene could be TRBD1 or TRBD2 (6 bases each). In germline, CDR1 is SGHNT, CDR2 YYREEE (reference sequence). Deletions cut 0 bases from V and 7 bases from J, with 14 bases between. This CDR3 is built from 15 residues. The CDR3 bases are TGTGCCAGCAGCTTGGAAGGGGGAGGCTGGAATGAGCAGTTCTTC. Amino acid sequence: CASSLEGGGWNEQFF.

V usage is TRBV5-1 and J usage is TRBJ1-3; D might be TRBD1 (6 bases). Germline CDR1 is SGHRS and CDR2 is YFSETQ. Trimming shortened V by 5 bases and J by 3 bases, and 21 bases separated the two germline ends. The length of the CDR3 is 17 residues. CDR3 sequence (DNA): TGCGCCAGCAGGGACGGGCCTAACGGGGGCTTTGGAAACACCATATATTTT. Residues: CASRDGPNGGFGNTIYF.

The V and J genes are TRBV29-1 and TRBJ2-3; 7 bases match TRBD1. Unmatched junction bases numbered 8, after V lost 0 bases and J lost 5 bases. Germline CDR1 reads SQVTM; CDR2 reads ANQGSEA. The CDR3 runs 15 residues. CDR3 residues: CSVEDQQGVGDTQYF. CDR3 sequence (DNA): TGCAGCGTTGAAGATCAGCAGGGGGTCGGAGATACGCAGTATTTT.

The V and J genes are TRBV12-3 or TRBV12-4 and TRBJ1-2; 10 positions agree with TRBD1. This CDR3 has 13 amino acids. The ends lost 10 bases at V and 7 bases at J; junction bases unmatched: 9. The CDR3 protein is CATRDRGTGGYTF. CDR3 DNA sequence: TGTGCCACCAGGGACAGGGGAACGGGTGGCTACACCTTC.

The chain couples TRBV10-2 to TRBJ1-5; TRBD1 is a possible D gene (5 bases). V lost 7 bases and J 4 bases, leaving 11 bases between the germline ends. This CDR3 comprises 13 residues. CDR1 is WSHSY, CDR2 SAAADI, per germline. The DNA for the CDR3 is TGCGCCAGCATTGGGGACGTTAATCAGCCCCAGCATTTT. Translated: CASIGDVNQPQHF.